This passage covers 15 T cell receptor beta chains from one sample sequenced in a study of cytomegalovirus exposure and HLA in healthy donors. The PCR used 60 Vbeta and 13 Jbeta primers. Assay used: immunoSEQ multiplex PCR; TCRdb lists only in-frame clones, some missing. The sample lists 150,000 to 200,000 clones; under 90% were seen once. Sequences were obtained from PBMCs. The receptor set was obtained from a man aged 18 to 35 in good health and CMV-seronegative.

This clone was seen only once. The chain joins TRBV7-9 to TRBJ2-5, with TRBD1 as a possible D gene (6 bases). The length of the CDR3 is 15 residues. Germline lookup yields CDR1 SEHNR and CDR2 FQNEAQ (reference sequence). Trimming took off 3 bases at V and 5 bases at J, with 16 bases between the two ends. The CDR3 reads CASSFTTGSGETQYF. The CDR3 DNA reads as TGTGCCAGCAGCTTTACGACAGGTTCGGGGGAGACCCAGTACTTC.

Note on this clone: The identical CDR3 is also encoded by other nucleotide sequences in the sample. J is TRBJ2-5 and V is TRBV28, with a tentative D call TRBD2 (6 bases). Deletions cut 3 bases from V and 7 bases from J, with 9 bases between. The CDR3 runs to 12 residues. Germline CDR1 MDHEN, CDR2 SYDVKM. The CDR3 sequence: CASSFQGGTQYF. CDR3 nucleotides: TGTGCCAGCAGTTTTCAGGGAGGGACCCAGTACTTC. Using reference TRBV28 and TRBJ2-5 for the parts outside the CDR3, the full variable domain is DVKVTQSSRYLVKRTGEKVFLECVQDMDHENMFWYRQDPGLGLRLIYFSYDVKMKEKGDIPEGYSVSREKKERFSLILESASTNQTSMYLCASSFQGGTQYFGPGTRLLVL.

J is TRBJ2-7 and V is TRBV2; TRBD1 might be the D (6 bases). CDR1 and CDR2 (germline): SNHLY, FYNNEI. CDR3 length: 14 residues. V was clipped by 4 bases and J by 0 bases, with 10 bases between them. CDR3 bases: TGTGCCAGCAGTGGGCAGGGGAGCTCCTACGAGCAGTACTTC. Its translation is CASSGQGSSYEQYF. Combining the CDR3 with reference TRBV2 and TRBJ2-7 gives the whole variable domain EPEVTQTPSHQVTQMGQEVILRCVPISNHLYFYWYRQILGQKVEFLVSFYNNEISEKSEIFDDQFSVERPDGSNFTLKIRSTKLEDSAMYFCASSGQGSSYEQYFGPGTRLTVT.

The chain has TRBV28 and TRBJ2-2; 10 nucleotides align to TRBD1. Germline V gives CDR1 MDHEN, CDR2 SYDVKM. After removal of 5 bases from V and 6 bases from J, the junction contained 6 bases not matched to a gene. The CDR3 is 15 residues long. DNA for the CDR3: TGTGCCAGCAGTCATCGACAGGGGGCAGCCGGGGAGCTGTTTTTT. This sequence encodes CASSHRQGAAGELFF. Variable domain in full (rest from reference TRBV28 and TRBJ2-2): DVKVTQSSRYLVKRTGEKVFLECVQDMDHENMFWYRQDPGLGLRLIYFSYDVKMKEKGDIPEGYSVSREKKERFSLILESASTNQTSMYLCASSHRQGAAGELFFGEGSRLTVL.

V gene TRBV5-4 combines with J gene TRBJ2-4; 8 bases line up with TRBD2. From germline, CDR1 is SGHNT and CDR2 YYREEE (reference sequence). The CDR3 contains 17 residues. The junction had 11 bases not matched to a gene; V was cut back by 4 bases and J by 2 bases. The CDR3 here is CASSPGGEAFSKNIQYF. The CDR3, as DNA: TGTGCCAGCAGCCCCGGGGGGGAGGCCTTTTCCAAAAACATTCAGTACTTC.

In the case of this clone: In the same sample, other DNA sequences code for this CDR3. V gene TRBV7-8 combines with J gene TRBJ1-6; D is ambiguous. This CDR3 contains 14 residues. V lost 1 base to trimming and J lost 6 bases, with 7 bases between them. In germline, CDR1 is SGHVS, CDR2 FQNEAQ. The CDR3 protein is CASSLDEANSPLHF. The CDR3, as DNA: TGTGCCAGCAGCTTAGACGAGGCTAATTCACCCCTCCACTTT. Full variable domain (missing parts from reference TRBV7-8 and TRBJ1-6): GAGVSQSPRYKVAKRGQDVALRCDPISGHVSLFWYQQALGQGPEFLTYFQNEAQLDKSGLPSDRFFAERPEGSVSTLKIQRTQQEDSAVYLCASSLDEANSPLHFGNGTRLTVT.

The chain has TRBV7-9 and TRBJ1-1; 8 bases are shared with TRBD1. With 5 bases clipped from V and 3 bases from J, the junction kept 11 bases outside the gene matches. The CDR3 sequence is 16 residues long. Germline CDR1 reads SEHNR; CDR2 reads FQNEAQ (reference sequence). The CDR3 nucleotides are TGTGCCAGCAGCCCCCCAGGGGGCGCGAGGTACACTGAAGCTTTCTTT. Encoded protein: CASSPPGGARYTEAFF.

The CDR3 nucleotides are TGTGCCAGCAGTTTATGGGTAGCGGGGGCCTACGAGCAGTACTTC. Amino acids: CASSLWVAGAYEQYF. The rearrangement joins TRBV28 to TRBJ2-7, with TRBD2 matching over 9 bases. Germline V gives CDR1 MDHEN, CDR2 SYDVKM. The CDR3 runs 15 residues. The V gene end was trimmed by 0 bases and the J gene end by 2 bases; junction bases not matched to a gene: 2.

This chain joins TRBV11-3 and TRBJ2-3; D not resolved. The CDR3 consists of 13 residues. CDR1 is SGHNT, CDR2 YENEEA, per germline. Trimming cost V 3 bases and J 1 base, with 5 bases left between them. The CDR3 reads CASSLGGTDTQYF. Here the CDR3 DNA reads TGTGCCAGCAGCTTGGGCGGCACAGATACGCAGTATTTT.

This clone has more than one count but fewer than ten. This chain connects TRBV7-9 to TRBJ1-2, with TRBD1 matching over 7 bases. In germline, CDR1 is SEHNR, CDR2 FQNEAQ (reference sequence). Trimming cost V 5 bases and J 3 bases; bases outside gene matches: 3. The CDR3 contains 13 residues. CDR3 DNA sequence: TGTGCCAGCAGCCGTGACAGGGACTATGGCTACACCTTC. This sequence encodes CASSRDRDYGYTF.

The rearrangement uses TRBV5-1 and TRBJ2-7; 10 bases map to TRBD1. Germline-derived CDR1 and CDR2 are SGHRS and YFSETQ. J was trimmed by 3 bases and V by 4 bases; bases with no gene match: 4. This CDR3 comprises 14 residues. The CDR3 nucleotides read TGCGCCAGCAGCCCGGGGACAGGGGACTACGAGCAGTACTTC. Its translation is CASSPGTGDYEQYF.

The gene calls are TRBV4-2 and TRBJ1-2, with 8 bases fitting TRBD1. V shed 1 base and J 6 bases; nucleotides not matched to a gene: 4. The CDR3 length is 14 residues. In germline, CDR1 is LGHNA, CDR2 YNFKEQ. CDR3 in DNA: TGTGCCAGCAGCCAAGGACAGGGGATCGATGGCTACACCTTC. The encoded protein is CASSQGQGIDGYTF.

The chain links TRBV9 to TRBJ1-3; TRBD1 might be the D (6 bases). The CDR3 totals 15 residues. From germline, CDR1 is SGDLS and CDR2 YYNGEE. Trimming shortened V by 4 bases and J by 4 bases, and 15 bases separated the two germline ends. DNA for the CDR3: TGTGCCAGCAGCTTTACAGGGATTTTAGGAAACACCATATATTTT. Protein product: CASSFTGILGNTIYF. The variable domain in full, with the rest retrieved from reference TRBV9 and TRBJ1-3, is DSGVTQTPKHLITATGQRVTLRCSPRSGDLSVYWYQQSLDQGLQFLIQYYNGEERAKGNILERFSAQQFPDLHSELNLSSLELGDSALYFCASSFTGILGNTIYFGEGSWLTVV.

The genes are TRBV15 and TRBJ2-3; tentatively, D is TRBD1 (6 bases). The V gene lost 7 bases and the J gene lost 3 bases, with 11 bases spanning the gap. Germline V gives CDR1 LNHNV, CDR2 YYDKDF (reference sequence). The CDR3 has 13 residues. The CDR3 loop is CATMGARTDTQYF. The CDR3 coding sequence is TGTGCCACCATGGGGGCTCGGACAGATACGCAGTATTTT.

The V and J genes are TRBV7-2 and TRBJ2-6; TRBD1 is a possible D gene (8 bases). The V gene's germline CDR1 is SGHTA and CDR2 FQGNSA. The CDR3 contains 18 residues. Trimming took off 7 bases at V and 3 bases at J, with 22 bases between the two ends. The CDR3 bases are TGTGCCAGCACCCCTCCCCGCACAGGGGGGGGTGGGGCCAACGTCCTGACTTTC. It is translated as CASTPPRTGGGGANVLTF.